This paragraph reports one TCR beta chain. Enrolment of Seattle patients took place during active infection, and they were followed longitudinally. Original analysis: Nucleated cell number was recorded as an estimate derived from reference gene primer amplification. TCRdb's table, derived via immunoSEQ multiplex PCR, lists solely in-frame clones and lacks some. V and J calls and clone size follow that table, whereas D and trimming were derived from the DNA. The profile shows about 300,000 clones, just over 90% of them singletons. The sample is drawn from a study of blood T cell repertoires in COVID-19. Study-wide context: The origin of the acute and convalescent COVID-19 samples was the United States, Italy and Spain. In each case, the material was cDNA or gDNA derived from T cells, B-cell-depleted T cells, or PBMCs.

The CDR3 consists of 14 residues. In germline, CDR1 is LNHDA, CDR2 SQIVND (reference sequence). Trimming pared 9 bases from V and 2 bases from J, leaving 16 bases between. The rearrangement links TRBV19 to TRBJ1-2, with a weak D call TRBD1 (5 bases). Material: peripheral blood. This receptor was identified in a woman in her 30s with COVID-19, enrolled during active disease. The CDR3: CASTLGAANYGYTF. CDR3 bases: TGTGCCAGCACCCTAGGGGCAGCAAACTATGGCTACACCTTC. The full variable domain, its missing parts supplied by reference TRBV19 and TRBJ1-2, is DGGITQSPKYLFRKEGQNVTLSCEQNLNHDAMYWYRQDPGQGLRLIYYSQIVNDFQKGDIAEGYSVSREKKESFPLTVTSAQKNPTAFYLCASTLGAANYGYTFGSGTRLTVV.